Described below is a single T cell receptor beta chain sequence and its context. Its target antigen remains unknown. Per-nucleotide qualities are absent, and no much larger clonotype sits a single base away. A distance of 22 bases separates the germline ends of V and J, which lose 4 bases and 2 bases respectively. Looking up the germline V gene yields CDR1 MNHNS and CDR2 SASEGT. Reading from cysteine to phenylalanine, the CDR3 counts 18 amino acids. The read is trimmed to its CDR3 DNA, 54 bases read in frame from base 1. The sample is drawn from a study of T-cell reconstitution after alpha-beta-depleted transplantation in children listed by TCRdb under 2016. Describing the broader study: The study quantitatively tracked T-cell immune reconstitution after TCRalphabeta/CD19-depleted allogeneic hematopoietic cell transplantation in children using TCR repertoire profiling.

The library relied on PCR. The reads were generated on an Illumina HiSeq 2500. TCR libraries were prepared with molecular barcoding, using unique molecular identifiers to normalize TCRbeta repertoire quantification. TCRdb passed the public sequencing reads through fastp at Q25 and MiXCR, retaining productive beta sequences. Under each unique CDR3 protein, matching rows form one entry showing the most common genes and DNA. This sample gives 500,000 to 600,000 distinct CDR3 sequences in total; 15% to 20% of them show up just once. The ten biggest clones cover more than 2.5% of the sample. The TCR originated in a human donor who donated a stem cell graft to a child with acute lymphoblastic leukemia. Sequenced here: PBMCs from the stem cell graft donor, sampled from the stem cell graft. Recombination linked TRBV6-1 to TRBJ2-3; a confident D gene designation cannot be given. The CDR3 region reads CASSAKRSNPPFTDTQYF. The nucleotides read TGTGCCAGCAGTGCGAAGCGCTCAAACCCCCCTTTCACAGATACGCAGTATTTT.